The present TCR beta chain was sequenced within a study of blood T cell repertoires in COVID-19 (dated by TCRdb to about 2020). As for the study more broadly: Collaborator samples came from the United States, Italy and Spain and covered acute and convalescent phases of COVID-19. The samples were drawn from the first 160 participants of the ongoing ImmuneRACE study and from under 1,500 subjects provided by 6 global collaborators. A de-identified subject ID, COVID-19 status, age in years and sex were almost always included in the sample metadata. Deeply sampled blood TCRbeta repertoires from subjects exposed to, actively infected with, or recovered from COVID-19 were included in the dataset. The prospective study material was composed of cDNA or gDNA derived from T cells, B-cell-depleted T cells, or PBMCs. Where available, HLA class I and class II types were obtained from metadata supplied by the sample provider rather than from assay-based typing. The repertoires were released in a freely available public database intended as a resource for research on the immune response to SARS-CoV-2.

Whole blood was collected in K2EDTA tubes by collaborating institutions according to the institutions' own protocols. For TCRbeta analysis, collaborators shipped samples as frozen whole blood, isolated PBMCs, or DNA extracted from either of those sample types. The junction carries 13 bases between V and J, which are trimmed by 1 base and 3 bases respectively. Looking up the germline V gene yields CDR1 MDHEN and CDR2 SYDVKM. From its cysteine to its phenylalanine, the CDR3 spans 15 amino acids. The read is trimmed to its CDR3 DNA, 45 bases read in frame from base 1. A word on this clone: Its antigen target is currently unknown. The sample holds no much larger clone one base away, and base qualities are not on file.

The immunoSEQ Assay, a bias-controlled multiplex PCR, was used to amplify TCRbeta CDR3 regions from genomic DNA. Processing in the source paper ran as follows. Within the assay, amplification of reference gene primers was used to estimate how many nucleated cells each sample contained. To quantify the absolute abundance of each unique TCRbeta CDR3 rearrangement, sequence reads were collapsed and filtered. Productive Simpson clonality was computed per sample as the square root of Simpson's diversity index over productive rearrangements. Imported from immuneACCESS, the table was reduced by TCRdb to in-frame sequences with V and J called. These copies leave out some clones; in studies compared against another copy, an unresolved V gene accounts for under half, and the cause of the remainder is not known. The V and J calls and clone size are taken from that table; D and trimming were inferred from the DNA. A total of tens of thousands of clones appear in this sample, roughly 90% of them only once. The ten largest clones add up to around 1.6% of the sample.

Overall results and qualifications from the work: The quantity of clinical and demographic metadata differed by source and by participant and was supplied without curation.

This sequence originates from a man between 50 and 59 years old with acute or convalescent COVID-19. The sequence joins TRBV28 to TRBJ2-7; the D gene is perhaps TRBD1, on 5 matching bases. What was sequenced was peripheral blood. The DNA sequence is TGTGCCAGCAGTTTATTGCAGGGAACCATCTACGAGCAGTACTTC. Its product reads: CASSLLQGTIYEQYF.